A selection of T cell receptor beta chains follows, all from one sample in a study of regulatory T cells in long-lasting Graves disease. TCRdb itself ran the multiplex PCR reads through MiXCR, one entry per CDR3 protein. The sample has about 660,000 distinct CDR3 sequences; 30% are singletons. Sequenced here: peripheral blood mononuclear cells (PBMCs), sampled when the disease was refractory, from a patient treated with antithyroid drugs. These receptors originate from a female donor with Graves disease. Both conserved end residues are part of each CDR3. D genes are given only for firm matches. Only part of the rows carry a size: once, few, many, or a class if the clone is expanded.

v_gene: TRBV28; j_gene: TRBJ1-1; d_gene: NA; abundance: NA; CDR3aa: CASSLSYRAFF; CDR3nt: TGTGCCAGCAGTTTAAGCTATAGAGCTTTCTTT
v_gene: TRBV20-1; j_gene: TRBJ2-7; d_gene: TRBD1; abundance: few; CDR3aa: CSALKTGSYEQYF; CDR3nt: TGCAGTGCACTAAAGACAGGGTCCTACGAGCAGTACTTC
v_gene: TRBV4-2; j_gene: TRBJ2-7; d_gene: TRBD1; abundance: NA; CDR3aa: CASSPRTGGNSYEQYF; CDR3nt: TGTGCCAGCAGCCCAAGGACAGGGGGCAACAGCTACGAGCAGTACTTC
v_gene: TRBV2; j_gene: TRBJ1-3; d_gene: NA; abundance: NA; CDR3aa: CASTPGRSSGNTIYF; CDR3nt: TGTGCCAGCACACCCGGGAGGTCCTCTGGAAACACCATATATTTT
v_gene: TRBV12-5; j_gene: TRBJ1-2; d_gene: NA; abundance: NA; CDR3aa: CASGMSRVGVRDYGYTF; CDR3nt: TGTGCTAGTGGTATGTCCAGGGTGGGGGTGCGGGACTATGGCTACACCTTC
v_gene: TRBV10-2; j_gene: TRBJ1-3; d_gene: NA; abundance: once; CDR3aa: CASSVQAGGNTIYF; CDR3nt: TGCGCCAGCAGTGTCCAGGCAGGAGGAAACACCATATATTTT
v_gene: TRBV7-2; j_gene: TRBJ2-2; d_gene: NA; abundance: NA; CDR3aa: CASSFQFPNTGELFF; CDR3nt: TGTGCCAGCAGCTTCCAGTTTCCGAACACCGGGGAGCTGTTTTTT
v_gene: TRBV2; j_gene: TRBJ1-2; d_gene: NA; abundance: few; CDR3aa: CASSGEGGSGYTF; CDR3nt: TGTGCCAGCAGTGGGGAGGGAGGGAGTGGCTACACCTTC
v_gene: TRBV20-1; j_gene: TRBJ2-1; d_gene: TRBD2; abundance: NA; CDR3aa: CSARGTSVIEQFF; CDR3nt: TGCAGTGCTAGAGGGACTAGCGTGATTGAGCAGTTCTTC
v_gene: TRBV5-6; j_gene: TRBJ1-1; d_gene: TRBD1; abundance: NA; CDR3aa: CASRPGTGFPGAAEAFF; CDR3nt: TGTGCCAGCAGACCCGGGACAGGCTTTCCGGGAGCGGCTGAAGCTTTCTTT
v_gene: TRBV20-1; j_gene: TRBJ2-7; d_gene: NA; abundance: few; CDR3aa: CSARPTAPLGYEQYF; CDR3nt: TGCAGTGCTAGACCCACAGCACCCCTGGGCTACGAGCAGTACTTC
v_gene: TRBV20-1; j_gene: TRBJ2-4; d_gene: NA; abundance: NA; CDR3aa: CSASPYTEAKNIQYF; CDR3nt: TGCAGTGCTAGCCCCTACACTGAGGCCAAAAACATTCAGTACTTC
v_gene: TRBV20-1; j_gene: TRBJ1-1; d_gene: NA; abundance: NA; CDR3aa: CSASHNGVAEAFF; CDR3nt: TGCAGTGCTAGTCACAATGGGGTTGCTGAAGCTTTCTTT
v_gene: TRBV20-1; j_gene: TRBJ1-2; d_gene: TRBD1; abundance: many; CDR3aa: CSVTDSGTGGYGYTF; CDR3nt: TGCAGTGTCACTGACTCCGGGACAGGGGGCTATGGCTACACCTTC
v_gene: TRBV2; j_gene: TRBJ1-5; d_gene: TRBD1; abundance: many; CDR3aa: CASRSNRGSSNQPQHF; CDR3nt: TGTGCCAGCAGGTCTAACAGGGGGAGCAGCAATCAGCCCCAGCATTTT
v_gene: TRBV5-1; j_gene: TRBJ1-6; d_gene: NA; abundance: NA; CDR3aa: CASSSEGVSPLHF; CDR3nt: TGCGCCAGCAGCAGCGAGGGGGTTTCACCCCTCCACTTT
v_gene: TRBV10-3; j_gene: TRBJ1-5; d_gene: TRBD1; abundance: NA; CDR3aa: CAIKSRQGDQPQHF; CDR3nt: TGTGCCATCAAGTCGCGCCAGGGGGATCAGCCCCAGCATTTT
v_gene: TRBV19; j_gene: TRBJ1-5; d_gene: TRBD1; abundance: few; CDR3aa: CASSLWTGADNQPQHF; CDR3nt: TGTGCCAGTAGTCTATGGACAGGGGCGGACAATCAGCCCCAGCATTTT
v_gene: TRBV3-1; j_gene: TRBJ1-2; d_gene: TRBD1; abundance: many; CDR3aa: CASSQAVGGGGYTF; CDR3nt: TGTGCCAGCAGCCAAGCGGTAGGGGGCGGTGGCTACACCTTC
v_gene: TRBV20-1; j_gene: TRBJ1-2; d_gene: NA; abundance: NA; CDR3aa: CSARDLRRGENGYTF; CDR3nt: TGCAGTGCTAGAGATCTTCGACGGGGGGAGAATGGCTACACCTTC
v_gene: TRBV6-1; j_gene: TRBJ1-2; d_gene: TRBD1; abundance: few; CDR3aa: CASSRPTGNGYTF; CDR3nt: TGTGCCAGCAGTCGACCGACAGGGAATGGCTACACCTTC
v_gene: TRBV20-1; j_gene: TRBJ1-5; d_gene: TRBD1; abundance: NA; CDR3aa: CSARPTGGSGQPQHF; CDR3nt: TGCAGTGCTAGACCGACAGGGGGTTCGGGGCAGCCCCAGCATTTT
v_gene: TRBV15; j_gene: TRBJ2-2; d_gene: NA; abundance: NA; CDR3aa: CATSRGRWRDTTGELFF; CDR3nt: TGTGCCACCAGCAGAGGTCGATGGCGGGACACAACCGGGGAGCTGTTTTTT
v_gene: TRBV6-1; j_gene: TRBJ2-2; d_gene: TRBD2; abundance: NA; CDR3aa: CASSSGRGAGELFF; CDR3nt: TGTGCCAGCAGTAGCGGGAGAGGGGCCGGGGAGCTGTTTTTT
v_gene: TRBV3-1; j_gene: TRBJ1-5; d_gene: NA; abundance: NA; CDR3aa: CASSQAGHINQPQHF; CDR3nt: TGTGCCAGCAGCCAAGCGGGACATATCAATCAGCCCCAGCATTTT